The 6 T cell receptor beta chains presented below share a single source sample, sequenced in a study of blood T cell repertoires in COVID-19. Generated by immunoSEQ multiplex PCR, the TCRdb table keeps only in-frame clones and is missing some. Of just over 300,000 clones in the sample, approximately 89% were seen once. Sequencing was performed on peripheral blood. The source of these receptors is a woman aged 25 to 39 with COVID-19, enrolled during active disease.

The chain combines TRBV27 with TRBJ1-2, with TRBD1 identical over 8 bases. V lost 4 bases and J lost 3; bases outside the gene matches: 4. CDR3 length: 14 amino acids. The germline CDR1 and CDR2 sequences are MNHEY and SMNVEV (reference sequence). In DNA, the CDR3 is TGTGCCAGCAGTTACGGACAGGGTGACTATGGCTACACCTTC. Translated: CASSYGQGDYGYTF.

The chain couples TRBV6-5 to TRBJ2-1, with D perhaps matching TRBD1 (5 bases). Germline V gene lookup returns CDR1 MNHEY and CDR2 SVGAGI. The ends were cut back, 6 bases at V and 6 bases at J, with 15 bases in the middle. The CDR3 loop spans 14 amino acids. CDR3 sequence (DNA): TGTGCCAGCAGAGGCAGGGTAATTAGCAATGAGCAGTTCTTC. Protein product: CASRGRVISNEQFF.

The chain's CDR3 is CASSQDRGTQYF. CDR3 sequence (DNA): TGTGCCAGCAGCCAAGACCGGGGGACCCAGTACTTC. The V call is TRBV14, the J call TRBJ2-5, with D possibly TRBD2 on 5 matching bases. The CDR3 runs 12 residues. Germline V gives CDR1 SGHDN, CDR2 FVKESK. V dropped 0 bases and J dropped 7 bases, with 6 bases sitting between them.

The CDR3 nucleotides read TGTGCCAGCAGTGAAGGGCGATGGAAAGGGGATCAGCCCCAGCATTTT. Encoded protein: CASSEGRWKGDQPQHF. The chain employs TRBV6-1 and TRBJ1-5; D is perhaps TRBD1 (5 bases). This CDR3 comprises 16 residues. Germline-derived CDR1 and CDR2 are MNHNS and SASEGT. The V gene lost 1 base and the J gene lost 5 bases, with 15 bases spanning the gap.

V usage is TRBV27 and J usage is TRBJ2-1, with a possible D match to TRBD2 (6 bases). The germline V and J ends were trimmed by 4 bases and 2 bases, with 18 bases remaining between them. Germline V gene sequence: CDR1 MNHEY, CDR2 SMNVEV (reference sequence). CDR3 length: 17 residues. CDR3 bases: TGTGCCAGCAGTTCCCACCGTCGGGACTCAACCTACAATGAGCAGTTCTTC. Translated, it gives CASSSHRRDSTYNEQFF.

This clone has a handful of counts. The chain joins TRBV16 to TRBJ1-5; D is perhaps TRBD1 (5 bases). Trimming removed 3 bases from V and 3 bases from J, with 9 bases in between. The CDR3 is 14 amino acids. Germline CDR1 is KGHSY and CDR2 is FQNENV. The CDR3 nucleotides read TGTGCCAGCAGCCAGAAGGGACTCAATCAGCCCCAGCATTTT. It is translated as CASSQKGLNQPQHF.